This T cell receptor (beta chain) was sequenced for a study of cytomegalovirus exposure and HLA in healthy donors. This clone occurred once. With 60 Vbeta and 13 Jbeta primers, the PCR was carried out. TCRdb's table, derived via immunoSEQ multiplex PCR, lists solely in-frame clones and lacks some. The table has 95,000 to 110,000 clones, approximately 79% seen once. The TCR comes from a man aged 55-75 years in good health and CMV-seropositive. What was sequenced was PBMCs.

Here the CDR3 DNA reads TGCGCCAGCAGCTTTGACAGGGCTGAGAACACTGAAGCTTTCTTT. Translating it yields CASSFDRAENTEAFF. The chain joins TRBV5-1 to TRBJ1-1, with 7 bases aligning to TRBD1. Losses at the gene ends were 2 bases for V and 1 base for J; bases not matched to a gene: 5. The CDR3 sequence is 15 residues long. Germline values: CDR1 SGHRS, CDR2 YFSETQ.